This TCR beta chain was sequenced for a study of shared clonotypes between healthy human individuals. Germline V gene sequence: CDR1 SGHTA, CDR2 FQGTGA. The CDR3 extends over 13 amino acids. V was shortened by 3 bases and J by 3 bases, with 9 bases between the two germline ends. Clones were sequenced by immunoSEQ multiplex PCR, and TCRdb holds only the in-frame ones, with some missing. This table has a few million clones, just over 90% appearing once. The sample taken for sequencing was naive CD4+ T cells sorted from blood. Subset defined: CD45RA+ positively selected. The clonotype comes from a man aged 18 to 29 in good health. The chain recombines TRBV7-3 with TRBJ2-7; D gene uncertain. In DNA, the CDR3 is TGTGCCAGCAGCTTGAGGCCTGGCTACGAGCAGTACTTC. Its protein product is CASSLRPGYEQYF.